Listed below are T cell receptor beta chains from one sample, sequenced in a study of cytomegalovirus exposure and HLA in healthy donors. Data came from immunoSEQ multiplex PCR; TCRdb stores just in-frame clones and leaves some out. The table shows about 150,000 clones, with 79% occurring only once. The sample taken for sequencing was PBMCs. These receptors came from a male donor in good health and CMV-seronegative. Both conserved end residues are part of each CDR3. D genes are given only for firm matches. Clone sizes are given selectively: once, few, many, or a class where the clone is expanded.

CASSSEGLAGSNEQFF | TGTGCCAGCAGCTCCGAGGGGCTAGCGGGATCCAATGAGCAGTTCTTC | TRBV7-9 | TRBD2 | - | TRBJ2-1
CASSVAGTARPHEQYF | TGTGCCAGCAGCGTAGCTGGGACAGCTAGGCCCCACGAGCAGTACTTC | TRBV9 | TRBD1 | - | TRBJ2-7
CASSLARSAGASTDTQYF | TGTGCCAGCAGCTTAGCCCGATCGGCGGGGGCCTCCACAGATACGCAGTATTTT | TRBV7-2 | - | once | TRBJ2-3
CASSQDREHPYEQYF | TGTGCCAGTAGCCAGGACAGGGAACACCCCTACGAGCAGTACTTC | TRBV19 | TRBD1 | once | TRBJ2-7
CASSLNYEQYF | TGTGCCAGTAGTTTGAACTACGAGCAGTACTTC | TRBV19 | - | - | TRBJ2-7
CAWSRRAEQFF | TGTGCCTGGAGCCGGCGGGCTGAGCAGTTCTTC | TRBV30 | - | once | TRBJ2-1
CASSPGTAEETQYF | TGCGCCAGCAGCCCAGGGACAGCAGAAGAGACCCAGTACTTC | TRBV5-1 | TRBD1 | - | TRBJ2-5
CASSPTGTPRGTEAFF | TGCGCCAGCAGCCCGACAGGGACCCCGCGAGGCACTGAAGCTTTCTTT | TRBV4-3 | TRBD1 | - | TRBJ1-1
CASSQGPTGGNEQYF | TGTGCCAGCAGCCAAGGCCCCACAGGGGGCAACGAGCAGTACTTC | TRBV4-2 | TRBD1 | once | TRBJ2-7
CASFPTGNTEAFF | TGTGCCAGCTTCCCGACGGGGAACACTGAAGCTTTCTTT | TRBV18 | - | - | TRBJ1-1
CASSEVGTGSTGELFF | TGTGCCAGCAGTGAAGTTGGGACAGGGAGCACCGGGGAGCTGTTTTTT | TRBV6-1 | TRBD1 | - | TRBJ2-2
CASSLDQGWNSPLHF | TGTGCCAGCAGCTTAGATCAGGGGTGGAATTCACCCCTCCACTTT | TRBV7-8 | - | - | TRBJ1-6
CASQRGSTDTQYF | TGTGCCTCACAACGGGGGTCCACAGATACGCAGTATTTT | TRBV15 | - | - | TRBJ2-3
CASSPYGENTEAFF | TGTGCCAGCAGCCCCTATGGAGAGAACACTGAAGCTTTCTTT | TRBV9 | - | - | TRBJ1-1
CASSLTGQFYGYTF | TGTGCCAGCAGCCTAACCGGACAGTTCTATGGCTACACCTTC | TRBV5-6 | - | once | TRBJ1-2
CASSDLGTSGNTGELFF | TGCGCCAGCAGTGACCTCGGGACTAGCGGGAACACCGGGGAGCTGTTTTTT | TRBV10-2 | TRBD2 | - | TRBJ2-2